The 16 T cell receptor beta chains presented below share a single source sample, sequenced in a study of T-cell memory formation after mild COVID-19. TCRdb ran MiXCR on the 5' RACE reads and lists one entry per CDR3 protein. The sample yields 92,000 or so distinct CDR3 sequences, about 16% seen once. Sequenced input: PBMCs or a T cell subset sorted from them (not recorded which). Receptors originate from a man between 18 and 29 years old who had mild COVID-19 (a few samples of this study predate the infection). Cell type and time point are not known.

This chain connects TRBV5-4 to TRBJ1-1; weak D call: TRBD1 (6 bases). Looked up from germline, CDR1 is SGHNT and CDR2 is YYREEE (reference sequence). V was cut by 2 bases and J by 1 base, with 18 bases left in between. This CDR3 is built from 17 residues. This CDR3 is CASSFLPSGTQNTEAFF. CDR3 DNA: TGTGCCAGCAGCTTCCTACCCTCGGGGACACAGAACACTGAAGCTTTCTTT.

The chain has TRBV20-1 and TRBJ1-2; D possibly corresponds to TRBD1 (5 bases). This CDR3 comprises 16 residues. Trimming shortened V by 2 bases and J by 2 bases, and 18 bases separated the two germline ends. Germline V gene lookup returns CDR1 DFQATT and CDR2 SNEGSKA (reference sequence). CDR3 DNA sequence: TGCAGTGCTAGATCCCCGGGACCCCTACTCAACTATGGCTACACCTTC. It specifies CSARSPGPLLNYGYTF.

This clonotype showed up just a few times. The rearrangement joins TRBV20-1 to TRBJ1-5; D is unclear. Germline V lookup: CDR1 DFQATT, CDR2 SNEGSKA (reference sequence). CDR3 length: 15 amino acids. Between the trimmed V and J ends, which lost 4 bases and 2 bases, there was a span of 15 bases. CDR3 protein: CSATPRQNGNQPQHF. CDR3 coding DNA: TGCAGTGCTACCCCGAGGCAAAACGGCAATCAGCCCCAGCATTTT.

V gene TRBV12-3 or TRBV12-4 combines with J gene TRBJ2-3; D unclear. The CDR3 extends over 14 amino acids. Between the trimmed V and J ends, which lost 3 bases and 4 bases, there was a span of 11 bases. The CDR3 DNA follows: TGTGCCAGCAGTTTGATCCAGGCTCCAGATACGCAGTATTTT. It encodes CASSLIQAPDTQYF.

This clonotype was counted many times. The chain is built from TRBV6-2 or TRBV6-3 and TRBJ2-2; D possibly uses TRBD1 or TRBD2 (5 bases each). The CDR3 extends over 13 amino acids. Germline assignment: CDR1 MNHEY and CDR2 SVGEGT. Trimming left V 7 bases short and J 4 bases short, with 10 bases between. CDR3 sequence: CASTGTATGELFF. The CDR3 nucleotides are TGTGCCAGCACCGGGACCGCCACCGGGGAGCTGTTTTTT.

This clonotype occurred a few times. V usage is TRBV5-1 and J usage is TRBJ1-5; possible D gene TRBD1, 5 bases. The germline V and J ends were trimmed by 4 bases and 4 bases, with 15 bases remaining between them. The CDR3 runs 15 residues. Germline values: CDR1 SGHRS, CDR2 YFSETQ. CDR3 amino acids: CASSTGDLWNQPQHF. The CDR3 region has the DNA TGCGCCAGCAGCACGGGGGACCTGTGGAATCAGCCCCAGCATTTT. Filled out from reference TRBV5-1 and TRBJ1-5, the complete variable domain reads KAGVTQTPRYLIKTRGQQVTLSCSPISGHRSVSWYQQTPGQGLQFLFEYFSETQRNKGNFPGRFSGRQFSNSRSEMNVSTLELGDSALYLCASSTGDLWNQPQHFGDGTRLSIL.

The chain joins TRBV5-5 to TRBJ1-2, with TRBD1 as a possible D gene (5 bases). The germline CDR1 and CDR2 sequences are SGHKS and YYEKEE (reference sequence). Trimming left V 5 bases short and J 6 bases short, with 11 bases between. This CDR3 comprises 12 residues. The CDR3 sequence is CASRQESDGYTF. The CDR3, as DNA: TGTGCCAGCAGACAGGAGTCTGATGGCTACACCTTC. The full variable domain, with the rest looked up from reference TRBV5-5 and TRBJ1-2, is DAGVTQSPTHLIKTRGQQVTLRCSPISGHKSVSWYQQVLGQGPQFIFQYYEKEERGRGNFPDRFSARQFPNYSSELNVNALLLGDSALYLCASRQESDGYTFGSGTRLTVV.

This rearrangement joins TRBV10-3 to TRBJ1-2; D unresolved. V lost 3 bases, J lost 8 bases, and 13 bases lay in between. This CDR3 is built from 13 residues. The germline V gene encodes CDR1 ENHRY and CDR2 SYGVKD. The CDR3 sequence: CAISDTGRFGYTF. The CDR3 coding sequence is TGTGCCATCAGTGACACCGGCCGATTCGGCTACACCTTC.

A few counts support this clonotype. The chain uses TRBV4-2 and TRBJ2-7; 10 nucleotides align to TRBD2. This CDR3 comprises 18 residues. J lost 5 bases, V lost 0 bases, and 13 bases had no gene match. Germline V CDR1 and CDR2: LGHNA, YNFKEQ. Here the CDR3 reads CASSQETGAGLAWDEQYF. CDR3 nucleotide sequence: TGTGCCAGCAGCCAAGAGACTGGCGCGGGACTAGCGTGGGACGAGCAGTACTTC.

The chain recombines TRBV2 with TRBJ2-3, with D perhaps matching TRBD2 (6 bases). V gave up 3 bases and J gave up 7 bases, with 17 bases separating them. The CDR3 has 15 residues. Germline loops: CDR1 SNHLY, CDR2 FYNNEI. The CDR3 DNA is TGTGCCAGCAGTGATGGGAGCCCGACTAGTTATACGCAGTATTTT. This translates into CASSDGSPTSYTQYF.

V usage is TRBV5-1 and J usage is TRBJ2-1, with 7 bases that match TRBD2. Germline V gene sequence: CDR1 SGHRS, CDR2 YFSETQ. The trim removed 7 bases at V and 4 bases at J, leaving 11 bases unmatched. The CDR3 consists of 15 residues. The CDR3 DNA reads TGCGCCAGCGGGAGCTCTAGCGGCCCTTACAATGAGCAGTTCTTC. Protein product: CASGSSSGPYNEQFF.

The rearrangement joins TRBV12-3 or TRBV12-4 to TRBJ2-3; D is uncertain. Trimming took off 4 bases at V and 6 bases at J, with 8 bases between the two ends. CDR3 size: 12 residues. CDR3 coding DNA: TGTGCCAGCAGTTCAGGATGGGATACGCAGTATTTT. It specifies CASSSGWDTQYF.

This clonotype was detected a few times. The V call is TRBV11-1, the J call TRBJ2-1; 11 nucleotides agree with TRBD2. CDR1 is SGHAT, CDR2 FQDESV, per germline (reference sequence). The CDR3 spans 14 residues. V trimming: 4 bases; J trimming: 8 bases; junction bases outside the gene matches: 4. As DNA, the CDR3 is TGTGCCAGCAGCTCTAGCGGGGGGATATATGAGCAGTTCTTC. Amino acids: CASSSSGGIYEQFF. The full variable domain, in which reference TRBV11-1 and TRBJ2-1 provide the parts outside the CDR3, is EAEVAQSPRYKITEKSQAVAFWCDPISGHATLYWYRQILGQGPELLVQFQDESVVDDSQLPKDRFSAERLKGVDSTLKIQPAELGDSAMYLCASSSSGGIYEQFFGPGTRLTVL.

This chain connects TRBV20-1 to TRBJ2-7, with D unclear. V gave up 4 bases and J gave up 6 bases, with 16 bases separating them. CDR1 is DFQATT and CDR2 is SNEGSKA in the germline V gene (reference sequence). The CDR3 consists of 13 residues. The CDR3 DNA is TGCAGTGCTACAGAGAGCTACTACCTCGAGCAGTACGTC. Protein product: CSATESYYLEQYV.

This clonotype was seen only a few times. This chain joins TRBV12-3 or TRBV12-4 and TRBJ2-1; possibly TRBD2 for D (7 bases). The CDR3 is 14 residues long. Trimming removed 4 bases at V and 4 bases at J, with 11 bases between. CDR3 sequence reads: CASSSAGAYNEQFF. CDR3 coding DNA: TGTGCCAGCAGTTCCGCGGGGGCATACAATGAGCAGTTCTTC.

This chain links TRBV19 with TRBJ2-5; 7 bases agree with TRBD1. Gene TRBJ2-1 matches the end of the DNA better, so the J call may be wrong. Germline assignment: CDR1 LNHDA and CDR2 SQIVND (reference sequence). CDR3 size: 14 residues. The CDR3 DNA reads TGTGCCAGTAGTATGTGGACAGGTTACAATGAGCAGTTCTTC. It yields the protein CASSMWTGYNEQFF.